Included here is one T cell receptor (beta chain) sequence, with context. V dropped 3 bases and J dropped 1; count of bases not matched to a gene: 6. This CDR3 is 16 amino acids long. The germline V gene has CDR1 KGHSH and CDR2 LQKENI. The sample belongs to a study of T cell repertoires in ileal Crohn's disease. Sequencing was performed with immunoSEQ multiplex PCR; in TCRdb, only in-frame clones are kept and a portion is missing. The table has about 14,000 clones, over 65% seen once; the top ten hold roughly 4%. This TCR came from an adult with Crohn's disease. The sequenced sample was ileal tissue. The V and J genes are TRBV18 and TRBJ2-7, with 10 bases identical to TRBD1. Here the CDR3 DNA reads TGTGCCAGCTCACCCGACAGGGGGCAAATATCCTACGAGCAGTACTTC. As protein: CASSPDRGQISYEQYF.